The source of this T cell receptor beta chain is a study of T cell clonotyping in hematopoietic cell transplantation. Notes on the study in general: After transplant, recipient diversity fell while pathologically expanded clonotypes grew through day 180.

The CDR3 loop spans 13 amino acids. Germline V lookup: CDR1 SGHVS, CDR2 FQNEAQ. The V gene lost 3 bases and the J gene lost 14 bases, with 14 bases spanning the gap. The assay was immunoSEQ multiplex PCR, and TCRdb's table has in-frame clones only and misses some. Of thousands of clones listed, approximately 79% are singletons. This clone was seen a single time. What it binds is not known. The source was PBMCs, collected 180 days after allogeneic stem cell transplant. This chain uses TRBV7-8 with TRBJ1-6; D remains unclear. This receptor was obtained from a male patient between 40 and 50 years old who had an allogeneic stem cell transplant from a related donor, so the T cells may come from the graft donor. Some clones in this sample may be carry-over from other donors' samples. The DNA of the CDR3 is TGTGCCAGCAGCTTGGGGTTGCTTGAGTCCCTCCACTTT. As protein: CASSLGLLESLHF.